This T cell receptor beta chain emerged from a study of blood T cell repertoires in COVID-19. Clones were sequenced by immunoSEQ multiplex PCR, and TCRdb holds only the in-frame ones, with some missing. The sample contains just over 300,000 clones, around 84% of which appear only once. Germline V gene lookup returns CDR1 SGDLS and CDR2 YYNGEE. The CDR3 loop spans 16 amino acids. The V and J ends lost 0 bases and 0 bases respectively, with 10 bases between them. The origin of this receptor is a man under 40 who had recovered from COVID-19. The V call is TRBV9, the J call TRBJ1-5, with D maybe TRBD1 (5 bases). Input material: PBMCs or T cells enriched from blood (not recorded which). CDR3 region: CASSVGWGDSNQPQHF. The CDR3, as DNA: TGTGCCAGCAGCGTAGGATGGGGCGATAGCAATCAGCCCCAGCATTTT.